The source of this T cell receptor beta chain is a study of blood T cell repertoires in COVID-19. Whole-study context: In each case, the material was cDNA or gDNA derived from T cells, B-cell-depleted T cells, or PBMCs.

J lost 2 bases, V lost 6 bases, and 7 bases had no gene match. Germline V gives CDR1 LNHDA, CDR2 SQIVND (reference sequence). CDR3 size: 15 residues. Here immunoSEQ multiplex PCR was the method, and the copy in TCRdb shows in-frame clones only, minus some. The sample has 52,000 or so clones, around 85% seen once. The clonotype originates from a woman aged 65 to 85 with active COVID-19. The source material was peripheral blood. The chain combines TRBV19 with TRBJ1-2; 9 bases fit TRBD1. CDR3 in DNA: TGTGCCAGTAGACCGGGGGACAGGGAGAACTATGGCTACACCTTC. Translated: CASRPGDRENYGYTF.